Below, one T cell receptor beta chain is given with its context. This sample is part of a study of blood T cell repertoires in COVID-19. On the study more broadly: COVID-19 samples from acute and convalescent phases originated in the United States, Italy and Spain. Nucleic acid was either cDNA or gDNA, and it came from T cells, B-cell-depleted T cells, or PBMCs.

As originally analysed: Reference gene primer amplification gave estimated nucleated cell counts. Clones were sequenced by immunoSEQ multiplex PCR, and TCRdb holds only the in-frame ones, with some missing. V, J and clone size are taken as reported in that table, and D and trimming were inferred from the DNA itself. The data show 130,000 or so clones, with roughly 84% seen just once and about 8% held by the top ten. The CDR3 consists of 13 residues. After removal of 6 bases from V and 2 bases from J, the junction contained 6 bases not matched to a gene. Germline assignment: CDR1 SQVTM and CDR2 ANQGSEA.

The J gene is TRBJ1-2, the V gene TRBV29-1, with TRBD1 identical over 7 bases. Material for sequencing was peripheral blood. The receptor's source is a woman in her sixties or seventies with acute or convalescent COVID-19. CDR3 in DNA: TGCAGCGTCGGACTACAGGGGAACTATGGCTACACCTTC. Amino acids: CSVGLQGNYGYTF.